The 26 T cell receptor beta chains below were found in one sample sequenced in a study of cytomegalovirus exposure and HLA in healthy donors. Both 60 Vbeta primers and 13 Jbeta primers went into the PCR. Clones were read by immunoSEQ multiplex PCR, and TCRdb kept only the in-frame ones, dropping some. This sample yields roughly 120,000 clones, of which about three quarters are seen a single time; approximately 1% belongs to the top ten. The material sequenced was PBMCs. These receptors were obtained from a human donor in good health.

This chain joins TRBV10-3 and TRBJ1-3, with D perhaps matching TRBD1 (6 bases). The CDR3 spans 15 residues. CDR1 is ENHRY and CDR2 is SYGVKD in the germline V gene. The V end was cut by 3 bases, the J end by 0 bases, with 9 bases between. In nucleotides, the CDR3 is TGTGCCATCAGTGATGGGGACACCTCTGGAAACACCATATATTTT. This sequence encodes CAISDGDTSGNTIYF.

The chain employs TRBV6-5 and TRBJ2-7; 11 positions agree with TRBD2. The V gene end was trimmed by 4 bases and the J gene end by 2 bases; junction bases not matched to a gene: 4. This CDR3 region has 15 residues. From germline, CDR1 is MNHEY and CDR2 SVGAGI. The CDR3 reads CASSSSGLAAYEQYF. The CDR3 region has the DNA TGTGCCAGCAGTTCCTCGGGACTAGCGGCCTACGAGCAGTACTTC.

This clone was found a few times. This rearrangement joins TRBV5-4 to TRBJ1-2; tentative D call: TRBD1 (6 bases). Germline V lookup: CDR1 SGHNT, CDR2 YYREEE (reference sequence). Trimming left V 0 bases short and J 4 bases short, with 13 bases between. CDR3 length: 15 residues. CDR3 protein: CASSLAGQTFYGYTF. CDR3 coding DNA: TGTGCCAGCAGCTTGGCCGGACAGACTTTCTATGGCTACACCTTC.

The chain is built from TRBV5-4 and TRBJ1-1, with D tentatively TRBD1 (6 bases). V gave up 5 bases and J gave up 5 bases, with 19 bases separating them. Germline V gene sequence: CDR1 SGHNT, CDR2 YYREEE (reference sequence). This CDR3 comprises 15 residues. As DNA, the CDR3 is TGTGCCAGCAGGAAGGGGTGGGGGGGCAATACTGAAGCTTTCTTT. Protein sequence: CASRKGWGGNTEAFF.

The rearrangement links TRBV11-3 to TRBJ2-1; TRBD2 aligns across 7 bases. The germline CDR1 and CDR2 sequences are SGHNT and YENEEA. The CDR3 is made up of 14 amino acids. V lost 3 bases and J lost 6; bases outside the gene matches: 5. In DNA form, the CDR3 reads TGTGCCAGCAGCTTCGGCGGGGGACCCAATGAGCAGTTCTTC. It translates to CASSFGGGPNEQFF.

V gene TRBV11-2 combines with J gene TRBJ1-6, with D perhaps TRBD1 (6 bases). With 5 bases removed from V and 11 bases from J, the gap between germline ends came to 19 bases. Germline V CDR1 and CDR2: SGHAT, FQNNGV. The CDR3 length is 15 residues. The CDR3 spells CASSPAQGTSTPLHF. The DNA for the CDR3 is TGTGCCAGCAGCCCTGCCCAGGGGACGTCCACACCCCTCCACTTT.

The J gene is TRBJ2-3, the V gene TRBV4-1, with D perhaps TRBD2 (5 bases). Germline CDR1 and CDR2: MGHRA and YSYEKL. The CDR3 has 17 amino acids. The V and J ends lost 0 bases and 2 bases respectively, with 15 bases between them. CDR3 protein: CASSQDREGLHTDTQYF. The CDR3 bases are TGCGCCAGCAGCCAAGATCGGGAAGGACTTCACACAGATACGCAGTATTTT.

A single count supports this clone. The chain links TRBV4-1 to TRBJ2-3, with 12 bases fitting TRBD2. Germline V gene lookup returns CDR1 MGHRA and CDR2 YSYEKL. The V segment lost 0 bases and the J segment 5 bases; nucleotides outside the gene matches: 12. The CDR3 runs 19 residues. CDR3 amino acids: CASSQDRSLAGGRRDTQYF. The DNA for the CDR3 is TGCGCCAGCAGCCAAGATCGCTCCCTAGCGGGGGGGCGTAGAGATACGCAGTATTTT.

The CDR3, as DNA: TGTGCCACCAGCAGAGCCTCGAGGGAGACCCAGTACTTC. Amino acid sequence: CATSRASRETQYF. The chain joins TRBV15 to TRBJ2-5; D gene unclear. The V and J ends lost 1 base and 5 bases respectively, with 8 bases between them. This CDR3 comprises 13 residues. Germline lookup yields CDR1 LNHNV and CDR2 YYDKDF (reference sequence).

In its sample, this clone was seen once. An end of the junction does not agree with germline; a read error may underlie this. The chain combines TRBV6-1 with TRBJ1-4; 9 nucleotides match TRBD1. In germline, CDR1 is MNHNS, CDR2 SASEGT. The CDR3 is 15 residues long. This chain's CDR3 is CASREVQGAGEKLFF. The DNA for the CDR3 is TGTGCCAGCAGAGAAGTACAGGGGGCTGGGGAAAAACTGTTTTTT.

The chain carries TRBV27 and TRBJ1-2; 12 positions agree with TRBD1. The V gene end was trimmed by 5 bases and the J gene end by 4 bases; junction bases not matched to a gene: 8. The CDR3 has 16 residues. Germline CDR1 is MNHEY and CDR2 is SMNVEV (reference sequence). CDR3 sequence (DNA): TGTGCCAGCAGTCGGGCCGGGACAGGGGGCTCCTATGGCTACACCTTC. Its translation: CASSRAGTGGSYGYTF.

The chain employs TRBV27 and TRBJ1-6; TRBD1 is a possible D gene (5 bases). The CDR3 consists of 15 residues. Germline lookup yields CDR1 MNHEY and CDR2 SMNVEV (reference sequence). Trimming pared 6 bases from V and 3 bases from J, leaving 12 bases between. This chain's CDR3 is CASSVTGLYNSPLHF. Written as DNA, the CDR3 is TGTGCCAGCAGCGTAACGGGACTCTATAATTCACCCCTCCACTTT.

The chain combines TRBV10-3 with TRBJ2-2; weak D call: TRBD1 (5 bases). Germline CDR1 and CDR2: ENHRY and SYGVKD. This CDR3 is built from 11 residues. With 11 bases removed from V and 6 bases from J, the gap between germline ends came to 10 bases. This CDR3 is CAHGAAGELFF. DNA for the CDR3: TGTGCCCATGGGGCGGCCGGGGAGCTGTTTTTT.

V gene TRBV28 combines with J gene TRBJ2-2; 15 nucleotides agree with TRBD2. V was clipped by 7 bases and J by 6 bases; unmatched bases: 9. The germline V gene has CDR1 MDHEN and CDR2 SYDVKM. The CDR3 has 17 amino acids. CDR3 loop: CASTSGLAGGLAGELFF. The CDR3 bases are TGTGCCAGCACCTCTGGACTAGCGGGGGGGCTGGCCGGGGAGCTGTTTTTT.

The V gene is TRBV10-2, the J gene TRBJ1-2; the D is unclear. The CDR3 length is 14 residues. V lost 5 bases and J lost 7, with 17 bases in between. Germline values: CDR1 WSHSY, CDR2 SAAADI. The CDR3 is CASSPTEVFFGYTF. The CDR3 DNA reads TGCGCCAGCAGTCCCACCGAGGTGTTTTTTGGCTACACCTTC.

This chain uses TRBV2 with TRBJ1-2; D call uncertain. V lost 6 bases to trimming and J lost 4 bases, with 12 bases between them. In germline, CDR1 is SNHLY, CDR2 FYNNEI. There are 13 residues in the CDR3. CDR3 in amino acids: CASRREPSYGYTF. The CDR3 DNA sequence: TGTGCCAGCAGGAGGGAACCCTCCTATGGCTACACCTTC.

The rearrangement joins TRBV2 to TRBJ2-3; 7 nucleotides line up with TRBD2. The CDR3 consists of 14 residues. The germline V gene has CDR1 SNHLY and CDR2 FYNNEI. V trimming: 7 bases; J trimming: 2 bases; junction bases outside the gene matches: 6. The CDR3 spells CASKAGWDTDTQYF. CDR3 sequence (DNA): TGTGCCAGCAAAGCGGGGTGGGACACAGATACGCAGTATTTT.

The chain joins TRBV4-1 to TRBJ1-1; a possible D gene is TRBD1 (5 bases). CDR1 and CDR2 from the germline V gene are MGHRA and YSYEKL. CDR3 length: 13 residues. Trimming cost V 8 bases and J 11 bases, with 21 bases left between them. The CDR3 sequence is CASHRFGGGEAFF. The CDR3 DNA follows: TGCGCCAGCCACCGGTTTGGGGGAGGGGAGGCTTTCTTT.

CDR3 sequence: CASSSRGGLRDTGELFF. The CDR3 DNA reads as TGTGCCAGCAGCTCCCGGGGGGGGCTGCGTGACACCGGGGAGCTGTTTTTT. V and J are TRBV7-3 and TRBJ2-2; 8 bases are shared with TRBD2. The CDR3 runs to 17 residues. With 4 bases clipped from V and 3 bases from J, the junction kept 10 bases outside the gene matches. CDR1 and CDR2 (germline): SGHTA, FQGTGA.

V gene TRBV5-1 combines with J gene TRBJ2-2; 8 bases map to TRBD1. The CDR3 totals 16 residues. Unmatched junction bases numbered 7, after V lost 0 bases and J lost 6 bases. Germline lookup yields CDR1 SGHRS and CDR2 YFSETQ. CDR3 DNA sequence: TGCGCCAGCAGCTTGGCCCGACAGGACAGGGCCGGGGAGCTGTTTTTT. Its protein is CASSLARQDRAGELFF. The full variable domain, completed using reference TRBV5-1 and TRBJ2-2, is KAGVTQTPRYLIKTRGQQVTLSCSPISGHRSVSWYQQTPGQGLQFLFEYFSETQRNKGNFPGRFSGRQFSNSRSEMNVSTLELGDSALYLCASSLARQDRAGELFFGEGSRLTVL.

V is TRBV2 and J is TRBJ2-5, with 10 bases matching TRBD2. Germline CDR1 and CDR2: SNHLY and FYNNEI. This CDR3 comprises 17 residues. V was clipped by 0 bases and J by 4 bases; unmatched bases: 8. The CDR3 protein is CASSEALGLALGETQYF. The CDR3 coding sequence is TGTGCCAGCAGTGAAGCTTTGGGACTAGCGCTCGGAGAGACCCAGTACTTC. The complete variable domain, with remaining parts taken from reference TRBV2 and TRBJ2-5, reads EPEVTQTPSHQVTQMGQEVILRCVPISNHLYFYWYRQILGQKVEFLVSFYNNEISEKSEIFDDQFSVERPDGSNFTLKIRSTKLEDSAMYFCASSEALGLALGETQYFGPGTRLLVL.

This chain joins TRBV6-4 and TRBJ1-1; TRBD1 aligns across 11 bases. The trim removed 2 bases at V and 3 bases at J, leaving 23 bases unmatched. The CDR3 spans 22 residues. Germline-derived CDR1 and CDR2 are MRHNA and SNTAGT. The CDR3 loop is CASSDPGGGQGALRVADTEAFF. Written as DNA, the CDR3 is TGTGCCAGCAGTGACCCTGGGGGCGGACAGGGGGCGCTTCGGGTGGCCGACACTGAAGCTTTCTTT.

The chain employs TRBV19 and TRBJ1-6; a weak D match, TRBD1 (5 bases). The germline gives CDR1 LNHDA, CDR2 SQIVND (reference sequence). The CDR3 has 12 residues. V lost 3 bases, J lost 12 bases, and 9 bases lay in between. For the CDR3, the DNA is TGTGCCAGTAGTATGAGTCAGGGACCCCTCCACTTT. It codes for CASSMSQGPLHF. Together with reference TRBV19 and TRBJ1-6, the CDR3 gives the full variable domain: DGGITQSPKYLFRKEGQNVTLSCEQNLNHDAMYWYRQDPGQGLRLIYYSQIVNDFQKGDIAEGYSVSREKKESFPLTVTSAQKNPTAFYLCASSMSQGPLHFGNGTRLTVT.

This chain links TRBV28 with TRBJ1-5; no definite D call. The CDR3 is 13 residues long. Germline CDR1 is MDHEN and CDR2 is SYDVKM. V was clipped by 8 bases and J by 4 bases, with 12 bases between them. The CDR3 DNA follows: TGTGCCAGCCGGCGGGCCCAGAATCAGCCCCAGCATTTT. This encodes CASRRAQNQPQHF.

The chain has TRBV28 and TRBJ2-7, with D maybe TRBD2 (5 bases). V gave up 5 bases and J gave up 1 base, with 12 bases separating them. Germline CDR1 reads MDHEN; CDR2 reads SYDVKM. This CDR3 has 14 residues. The chain's CDR3 is CASSRRTYSYEQYF. CDR3 DNA sequence: TGTGCCAGCAGTAGACGGACTTATTCCTACGAGCAGTACTTC. The variable domain in full, with the rest retrieved from reference TRBV28 and TRBJ2-7, is DVKVTQSSRYLVKRTGEKVFLECVQDMDHENMFWYRQDPGLGLRLIYFSYDVKMKEKGDIPEGYSVSREKKERFSLILESASTNQTSMYLCASSRRTYSYEQYFGPGTRLTVT.

The CDR3 DNA follows: TGTGCCAGCAGCCCCTCGACAGGAATGGTTTCACCCCTCCACTTT. Amino acid sequence: CASSPSTGMVSPLHF. J is TRBJ1-6 and V is TRBV9, with D maybe TRBD1 (6 bases). CDR1 and CDR2 from the germline V gene are SGDLS and YYNGEE. The V end lost 4 bases, the J end lost 9 bases, and 17 bases lay between the germline ends. There are 15 residues in the CDR3.